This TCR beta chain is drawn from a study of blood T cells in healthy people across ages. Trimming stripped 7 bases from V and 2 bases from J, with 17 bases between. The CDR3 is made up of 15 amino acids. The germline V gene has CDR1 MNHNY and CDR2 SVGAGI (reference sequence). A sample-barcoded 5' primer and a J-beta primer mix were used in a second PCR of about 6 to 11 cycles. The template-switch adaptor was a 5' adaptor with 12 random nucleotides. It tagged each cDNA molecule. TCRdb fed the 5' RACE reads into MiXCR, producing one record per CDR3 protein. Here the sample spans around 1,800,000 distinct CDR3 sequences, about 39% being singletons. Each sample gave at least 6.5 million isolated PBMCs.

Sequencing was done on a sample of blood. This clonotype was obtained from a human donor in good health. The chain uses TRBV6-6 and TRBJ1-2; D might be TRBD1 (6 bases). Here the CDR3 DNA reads TGTGCCAGCATTCCTCAGGGGACCCCGAACTATGGCTACACCTTC. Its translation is CASIPQGTPNYGYTF.